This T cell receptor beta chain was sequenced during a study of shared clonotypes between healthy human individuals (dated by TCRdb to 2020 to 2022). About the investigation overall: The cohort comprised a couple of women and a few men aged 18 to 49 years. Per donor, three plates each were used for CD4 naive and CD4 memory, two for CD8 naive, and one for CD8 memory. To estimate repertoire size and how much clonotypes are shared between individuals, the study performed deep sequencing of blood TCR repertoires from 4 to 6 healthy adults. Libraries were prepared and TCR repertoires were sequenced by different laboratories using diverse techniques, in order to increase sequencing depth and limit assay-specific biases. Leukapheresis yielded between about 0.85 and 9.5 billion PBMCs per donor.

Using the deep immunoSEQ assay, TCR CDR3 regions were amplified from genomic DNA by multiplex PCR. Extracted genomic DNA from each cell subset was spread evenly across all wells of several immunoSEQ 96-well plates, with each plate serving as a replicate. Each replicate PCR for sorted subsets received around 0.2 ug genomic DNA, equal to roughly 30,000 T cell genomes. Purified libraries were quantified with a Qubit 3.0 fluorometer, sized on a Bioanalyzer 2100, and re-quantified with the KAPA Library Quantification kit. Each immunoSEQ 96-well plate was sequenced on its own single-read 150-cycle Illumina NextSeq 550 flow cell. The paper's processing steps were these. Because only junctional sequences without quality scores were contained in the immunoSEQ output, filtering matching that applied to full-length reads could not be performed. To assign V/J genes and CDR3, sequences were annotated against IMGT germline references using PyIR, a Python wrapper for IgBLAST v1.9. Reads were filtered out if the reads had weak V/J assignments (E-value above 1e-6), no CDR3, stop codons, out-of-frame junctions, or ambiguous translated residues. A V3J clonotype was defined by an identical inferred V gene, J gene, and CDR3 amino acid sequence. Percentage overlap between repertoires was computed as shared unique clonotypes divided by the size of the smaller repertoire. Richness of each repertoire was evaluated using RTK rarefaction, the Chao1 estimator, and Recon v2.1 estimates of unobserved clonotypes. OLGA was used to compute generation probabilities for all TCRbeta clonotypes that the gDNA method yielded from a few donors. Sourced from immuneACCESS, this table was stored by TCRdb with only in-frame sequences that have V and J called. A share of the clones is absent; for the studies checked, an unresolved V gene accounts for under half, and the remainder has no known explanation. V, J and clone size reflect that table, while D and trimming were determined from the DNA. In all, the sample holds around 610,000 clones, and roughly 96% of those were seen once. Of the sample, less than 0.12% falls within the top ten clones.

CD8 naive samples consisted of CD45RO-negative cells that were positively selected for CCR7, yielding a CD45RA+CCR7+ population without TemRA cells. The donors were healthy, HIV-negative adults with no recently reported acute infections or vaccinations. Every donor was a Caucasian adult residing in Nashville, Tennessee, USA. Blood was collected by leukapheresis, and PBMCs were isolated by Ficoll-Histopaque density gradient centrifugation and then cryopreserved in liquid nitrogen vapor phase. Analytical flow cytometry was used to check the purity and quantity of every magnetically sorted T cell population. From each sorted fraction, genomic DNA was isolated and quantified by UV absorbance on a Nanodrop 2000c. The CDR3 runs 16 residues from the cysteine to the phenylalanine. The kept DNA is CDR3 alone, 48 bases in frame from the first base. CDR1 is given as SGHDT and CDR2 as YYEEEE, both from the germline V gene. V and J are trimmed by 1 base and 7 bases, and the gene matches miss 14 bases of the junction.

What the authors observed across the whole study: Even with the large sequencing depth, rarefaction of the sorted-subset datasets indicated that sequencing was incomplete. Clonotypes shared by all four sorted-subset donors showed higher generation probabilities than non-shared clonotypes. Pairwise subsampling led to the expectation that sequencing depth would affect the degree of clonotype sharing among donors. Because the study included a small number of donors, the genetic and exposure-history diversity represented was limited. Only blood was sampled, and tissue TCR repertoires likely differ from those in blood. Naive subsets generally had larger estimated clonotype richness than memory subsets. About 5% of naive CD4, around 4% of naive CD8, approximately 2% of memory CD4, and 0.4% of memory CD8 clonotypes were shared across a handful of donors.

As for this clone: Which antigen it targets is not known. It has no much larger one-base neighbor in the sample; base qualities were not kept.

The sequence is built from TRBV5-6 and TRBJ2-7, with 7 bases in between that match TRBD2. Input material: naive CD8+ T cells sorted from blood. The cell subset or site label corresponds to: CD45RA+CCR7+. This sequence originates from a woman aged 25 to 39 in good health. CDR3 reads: CASSLLEAGSIGEQYF. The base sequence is TGTGCCAGCAGCTTGCTAGAAGCGGGAAGCATAGGGGAGCAGTACTTC. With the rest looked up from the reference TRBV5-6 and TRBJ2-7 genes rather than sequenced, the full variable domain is DAGVTQSPTHLIKTRGQQVTLRCSPKSGHDTVSWYQQALGQGPQFIFQYYEEEERQRGNFPDRFSGHQFPNYSSELNVNALLLGDSALYLCASSLLEAGSIGEQYFGPGTRLTVT.